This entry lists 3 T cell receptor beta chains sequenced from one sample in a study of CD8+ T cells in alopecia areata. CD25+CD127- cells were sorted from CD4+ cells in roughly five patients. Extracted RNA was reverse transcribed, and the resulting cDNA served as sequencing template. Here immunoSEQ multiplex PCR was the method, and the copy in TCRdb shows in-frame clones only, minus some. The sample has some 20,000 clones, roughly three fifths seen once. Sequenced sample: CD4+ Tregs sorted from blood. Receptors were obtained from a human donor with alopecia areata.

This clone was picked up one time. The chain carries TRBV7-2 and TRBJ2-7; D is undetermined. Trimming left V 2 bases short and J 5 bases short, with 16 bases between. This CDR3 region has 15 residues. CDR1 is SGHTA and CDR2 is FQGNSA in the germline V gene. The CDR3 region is CASSLFGEVNNEQYF. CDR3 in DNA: TGTGCCAGCAGCTTATTTGGCGAGGTCAACAACGAGCAGTACTTC.

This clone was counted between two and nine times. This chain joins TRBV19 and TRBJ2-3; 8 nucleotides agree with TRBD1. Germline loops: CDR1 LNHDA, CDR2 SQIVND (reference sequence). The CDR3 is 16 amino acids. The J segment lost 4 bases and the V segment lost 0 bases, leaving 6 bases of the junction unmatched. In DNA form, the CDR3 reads TGTGCCAGTAGTATAGAAGGGACAGGTGTCGCAGATACGCAGTATTTT. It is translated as CASSIEGTGVADTQYF.

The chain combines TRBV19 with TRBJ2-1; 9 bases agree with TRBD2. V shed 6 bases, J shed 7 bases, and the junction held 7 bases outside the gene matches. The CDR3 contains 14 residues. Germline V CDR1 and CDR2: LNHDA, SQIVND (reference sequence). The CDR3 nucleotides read TGTGCCAGTAGGTCCCTAGCGGGACGTAATGAGCAGTTCTTC. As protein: CASRSLAGRNEQFF. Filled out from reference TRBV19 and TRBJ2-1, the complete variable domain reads DGGITQSPKYLFRKEGQNVTLSCEQNLNHDAMYWYRQDPGQGLRLIYYSQIVNDFQKGDIAEGYSVSREKKESFPLTVTSAQKNPTAFYLCASRSLAGRNEQFFGPGTRLTVL.